Listed here are 22 T cell receptor beta chains from one sample, sequenced in a study of response to subunit inactivated influenza vaccine. MiXCR, applied by TCRdb to the RT-PCR reads, yields one record per CDR3 protein. The sample has about 580,000 distinct CDR3 sequences; 14% are singletons. Sequenced material: PBMCs from blood, taken 12 days after vaccination. The source of these receptors is a man in his fifties who received an inactivated influenza vaccine.

V gene TRBV25-1 combines with J gene TRBJ1-1; 8 bases match TRBD1. This CDR3 is built from 14 residues. Trimming at V came to 6 bases and at J to 5 bases, leaving 8 bases not matched to a gene. Germline CDR1 reads MGHDK; CDR2 reads SYGVNS. The CDR3 nucleotides are TGTGCCAGCAGGCCGGGGTACAGGGGGACTGAAGCTTTCTTT. It is translated as CASRPGYRGTEAFF. Drawing the rest from reference TRBV25-1 and TRBJ1-1, the complete variable domain is EADIYQTPRYLVIGTGKKITLECSQTMGHDKMYWYQQDPGMELHLIHYSYGVNSTEKGDLSSESTVSRIRTEHFPLTLESARPSHTSQYLCASRPGYRGTEAFFGQGTRLTVV.

This sequence joins TRBV6-1 and TRBJ2-2; no firm D call. This CDR3 is 13 amino acids long. Trimming took 6 bases from V and 6 from J, leaving 11 bases between them. Per the germline V gene, CDR1 is MNHNS and CDR2 is SASEGT. The CDR3 nucleotides are TGTGCCAGCAGCTTTATGGCCCCCGGGGAGCTGTTTTTT. Translated, it gives CASSFMAPGELFF.

This clonotype was counted many times. V usage is TRBV29-1 and J usage is TRBJ2-7; D not certain. Germline CDR1 reads SQVTM; CDR2 reads ANQGSEA. The CDR3 is 8 residues long. Trimming took 5 bases from V and 4 from J, leaving 0 bases between them. The CDR3 DNA reads TGCAGCGTTTACGAGCAGTACTTC. The encoded protein is CSVYEQYF.

Only a few counts were recorded for this clonotype. V and J are TRBV28 and TRBJ2-7; maybe TRBD1 (6 bases). The CDR3 is 13 amino acids. Looked up from germline, CDR1 is MDHEN and CDR2 is SYDVKM. V gave up 8 bases and J gave up 2 bases, with 13 bases separating them. For the CDR3, the DNA is TGTGCCAGCCTAAGACAGGATCCCTACGAGCAGTACTTC. This codes for CASLRQDPYEQYF.

The CDR3 coding sequence is TGCAGTGCTACGGGGGGCCCCACAGATACGCAGTATTTT. This encodes CSATGGPTDTQYF. The chain joins TRBV20-1 to TRBJ2-3; weak D call: TRBD2 (7 bases). The length of the CDR3 is 13 residues. Per germline, CDR1 DFQATT and CDR2 SNEGSKA (reference sequence). Trimming took off 4 bases at V and 2 bases at J, with 10 bases between the two ends.

This clonotype was found a few times. CDR3 region: CASSLRRDQPQHF. CDR3 DNA sequence: TGTGCCAGCAGCTTGAGGCGGGATCAGCCCCAGCATTTT. The chain has TRBV7-2 and TRBJ1-5; D ambiguous. The length of the CDR3 is 13 residues. Germline loops: CDR1 SGHTA, CDR2 FQGNSA. Trimming took 3 bases from V and 5 from J, leaving 8 bases between them.

This clonotype was counted only a few times. This rearrangement joins TRBV29-1 to TRBJ2-3, with 11 positions matching TRBD2. This CDR3 region has 16 residues. The germline V gene encodes CDR1 SQVTM and CDR2 ANQGSEA. V dropped 7 bases and J dropped 0; count of bases not matched to a gene: 9. The CDR3 DNA reads TGCAGCGCCCCGTCGACTAGCGGGGTTAGCACAGATACGCAGTATTTT. Protein sequence: CSAPSTSGVSTDTQYF.

The chain carries TRBV4-2 and TRBJ2-1; possibly TRBD1 or TRBD2 for D (5 bases each). Trimming pared 0 bases from V and 3 bases from J, leaving 15 bases between. The CDR3 consists of 17 residues. Per the germline V gene, CDR1 is LGHNA and CDR2 is YNFKEQ. CDR3 protein: CASSQDLAGTNYNEQFF. The CDR3 coding sequence is TGTGCCAGCAGCCAAGATTTGGCAGGGACGAACTACAATGAGCAGTTCTTC.

This clonotype was observed a handful of times. The chain employs TRBV5-1 and TRBJ1-6; TRBD1 might be the D (5 bases). The CDR3 is 15 residues long. Germline V gene lookup returns CDR1 SGHRS and CDR2 YFSETQ. Trimming took off 2 bases at V and 6 bases at J, with 12 bases between the two ends. The CDR3 here is CASSLSQGPNSPLHF. CDR3 bases: TGCGCCAGCAGCTTATCGCAGGGTCCTAATTCACCCCTCCACTTT. The full variable domain, completed using reference TRBV5-1 and TRBJ1-6, is KAGVTQTPRYLIKTRGQQVTLSCSPISGHRSVSWYQQTPGQGLQFLFEYFSETQRNKGNFPGRFSGRQFSNSRSEMNVSTLELGDSALYLCASSLSQGPNSPLHFGNGTRLTVT.

The chain has TRBV20-1 and TRBJ2-7; no clear D gene. Germline CDR1 is DFQATT and CDR2 is SNEGSKA (reference sequence). The germline V and J ends were trimmed by 5 bases and 1 base, with 12 bases remaining between them. The CDR3 is 13 amino acids. For the CDR3, the DNA is TGCAGTGCTGAGGACCGAGAATCCTACGAGCAGTACTTC. Its translation is CSAEDRESYEQYF.

The gene calls are TRBV2 and TRBJ2-1, with 7 bases fitting TRBD2. The germline gives CDR1 SNHLY, CDR2 FYNNEI. This CDR3 has 14 residues. Losses at the gene ends were 4 bases for V and 6 bases for J; bases not matched to a gene: 6. DNA of the CDR3: TGTGCCAGCAGTGGTTTAGCGGGTTTCAATGAGCAGTTCTTC. It yields the protein CASSGLAGFNEQFF. Complete variable domain (other parts from reference TRBV2 and TRBJ2-1): EPEVTQTPSHQVTQMGQEVILRCVPISNHLYFYWYRQILGQKVEFLVSFYNNEISEKSEIFDDQFSVERPDGSNFTLKIRSTKLEDSAMYFCASSGLAGFNEQFFGPGTRLTVL.

At least ten counts were recorded for this clonotype. The rearrangement uses TRBV10-3 and TRBJ2-1; 10 nucleotides align to TRBD2. CDR1 ENHRY and CDR2 SYGVKD come from the germline V gene. The junction had 13 bases not matched to a gene; V was cut back by 7 bases and J by 4 bases. The CDR3 extends over 17 amino acids. CDR3 sequence (DNA): TGTGCCATCACTCGAACGGTAGGACTAGCGGCGTACAATGAGCAGTTCTTC. Amino acid sequence: CAITRTVGLAAYNEQFF.

J is TRBJ2-3 and V is TRBV11-3; 11 bases line up with TRBD1. J lost 1 base, V lost 5 bases, and 2 bases had no gene match. The CDR3 is 15 amino acids. Germline V gives CDR1 SGHNT, CDR2 YENEEA. The CDR3: CASSKGQGGTDTQYF. In nucleotides, the CDR3 is TGTGCCAGCAGCAAGGGACAGGGGGGCACAGATACGCAGTATTTT.

The table lists this clonotype with many counts. An end of the junction differs from the germline gene, which may be a read error. The rearrangement uses TRBV2 and TRBJ1-4; a possible D gene is TRBD1 (5 bases). This CDR3 comprises 14 residues. The germline CDR1 and CDR2 sequences are SNHLY and FYNNEI. This CDR3 reads CASNEGAQEEKLFF. The CDR3 nucleotides read TGTGCCAGCAATGAAGGGGCTCAGGAAGAAAAACTGTTTTTT.

This clonotype was counted a few times. This chain links TRBV7-9 with TRBJ1-1; maybe TRBD1 (6 bases). Germline V gene data show CDR1 as SEHNR and CDR2 as FQNEAQ (reference sequence). The V gene lost 5 bases and the J gene lost 6 bases, with 22 bases spanning the gap. The CDR3 has 16 residues. The CDR3 bases are TGTGCCAGCAGCGGACCCAGACAGGCGATTGGCGCTGAAGCTTTCTTT. The encoded protein is CASSGPRQAIGAEAFF.

The chain uses TRBV9 and TRBJ2-1; 8 bases map to TRBD2. This CDR3 has 13 amino acids. CDR1 is SGDLS and CDR2 is YYNGEE in the germline V gene. The V gene end was trimmed by 3 bases and the J gene end by 7 bases; junction bases not matched to a gene: 3. The CDR3 DNA reads TGTGCCAGCAGCGGCGGGACTAGTAATGAGCAGTTCTTC. Translated: CASSGGTSNEQFF.

This clonotype was counted at least ten times. This rearrangement joins TRBV28 to TRBJ2-5; 8 bases are shared with TRBD2. Trimming took 6 bases from V and 5 from J; bases not matched to a gene: 11. The germline V gene encodes CDR1 MDHEN and CDR2 SYDVKM. This CDR3 has 15 amino acids. The CDR3 DNA is TGTGCCAGCAGCTTAGCGGGGAGGGTACAGGAGACCCAGTACTTC. It yields the protein CASSLAGRVQETQYF.

This clonotype was seen a handful of times. The J gene is TRBJ1-3, the V gene TRBV12-3 or TRBV12-4, with D hard to call. This CDR3 region has 13 residues. V lost 2 bases and J 9 bases, leaving 11 bases between the germline ends. CDR3 in amino acids: CASSLSIVGTIYF. The CDR3 bases are TGTGCCAGCAGTTTATCCATTGTGGGCACCATATATTTT.

This clonotype was recorded at least ten times. The rearrangement links TRBV18 to TRBJ2-4, with D tentatively TRBD1 (6 bases). The CDR3 runs 17 residues. The germline CDR1 and CDR2 sequences are KGHSH and LQKENI. V was shortened by 2 bases and J by 0 bases, with 14 bases between the two germline ends. The CDR3 nucleotides read TGTGCCAGCTCACCAGGCGCAGGGGTTTCAGCCAAAAACATTCAGTACTTC. Translating it yields CASSPGAGVSAKNIQYF.

The V call is TRBV7-2, the J call TRBJ1-2, with D tentatively TRBD1 (5 bases). The germline V gene has CDR1 SGHTA and CDR2 FQGNSA. Trimming took off 6 bases at V and 8 bases at J, with 13 bases between the two ends. This CDR3 contains 12 residues. The CDR3: CASSWGLGGYTF. CDR3 DNA sequence: TGTGCCAGCAGTTGGGGCTTAGGGGGCTACACCTTC.

This clonotype was detected only a few times. This chain connects TRBV7-2 to TRBJ2-7, with D perhaps being TRBD1 or TRBD2 (5 bases each). Per germline, CDR1 SGHTA and CDR2 FQGNSA. The CDR3 sequence is 14 residues long. Trimming took off 5 bases at V and 7 bases at J, with 18 bases between the two ends. The chain's CDR3 is CASSARPGTWEQYF. The CDR3 DNA is TGTGCCAGCAGCGCCCGCCCGGGGACCTGGGAGCAGTACTTC.

Comments on this clonotype: One base away lies a much larger clone, so this may be a sequencing read error. The chain has TRBV9 and TRBJ2-1, with no clear D. The germline V and J ends were trimmed by 1 base and 5 bases, with 19 bases remaining between them. Per germline, CDR1 SGDLS and CDR2 YYNGEE. The CDR3 consists of 17 residues. The CDR3 DNA follows: TGTGCCAGCAGCGTATCCCCCGGGCGTGATACCAACAATGAGCAGTTCTTC. This encodes CASSVSPGRDTNNEQFF.